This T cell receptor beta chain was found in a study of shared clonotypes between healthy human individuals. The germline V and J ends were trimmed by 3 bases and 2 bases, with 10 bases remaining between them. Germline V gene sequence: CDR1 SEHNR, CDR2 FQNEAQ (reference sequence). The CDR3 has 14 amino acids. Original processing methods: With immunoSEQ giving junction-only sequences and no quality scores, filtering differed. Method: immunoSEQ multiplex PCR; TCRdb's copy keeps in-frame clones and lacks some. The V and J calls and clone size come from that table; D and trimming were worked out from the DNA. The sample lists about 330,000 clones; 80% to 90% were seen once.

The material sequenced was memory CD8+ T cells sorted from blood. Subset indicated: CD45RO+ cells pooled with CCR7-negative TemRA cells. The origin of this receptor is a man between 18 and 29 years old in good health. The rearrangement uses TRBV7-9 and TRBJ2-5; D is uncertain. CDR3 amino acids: CASSFDSFQETQYF. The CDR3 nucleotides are TGTGCCAGCAGCTTCGATAGTTTTCAAGAGACCCAGTACTTC.